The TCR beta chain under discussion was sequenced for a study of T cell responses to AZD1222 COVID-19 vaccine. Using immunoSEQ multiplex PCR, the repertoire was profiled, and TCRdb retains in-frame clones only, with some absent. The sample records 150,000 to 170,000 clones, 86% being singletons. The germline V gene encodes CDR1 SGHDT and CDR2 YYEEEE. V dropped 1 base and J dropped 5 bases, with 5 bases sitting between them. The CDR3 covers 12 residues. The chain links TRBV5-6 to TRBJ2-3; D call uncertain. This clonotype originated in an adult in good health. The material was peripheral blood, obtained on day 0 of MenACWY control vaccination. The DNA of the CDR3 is TGTGCCAGCAGCTTGTCAGTAGATACGCAGTATTTT. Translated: CASSLSVDTQYF.